A selection of T cell receptor beta chains follows, all from one sample in a study of T-cell memory formation after mild COVID-19. TCRdb fed the 5' RACE reads into MiXCR, producing one record per CDR3 protein. Of about 270,000 distinct CDR3 sequences in the sample, roughly 18% are singletons; the top ten hold more than 20%. Sequencing input: PBMCs or a T cell subset sorted from them (not recorded which). These receptors all come from a man between 18 and 29 years old who had mild COVID-19 (a few samples of this study predate the infection). Cell type and time point are not known. CDR3s include the opening cysteine and the closing phenylalanine or tryptophan. A D gene is named only where the DNA matches it firmly. Size values are once, few and many counts, or a class for expanded clones, and some rows have none.

j_call,v_call,clone_size,d_call,cdr3_nt,cdr3_aa
TRBJ2-2,TRBV4-3,NA,NA,TGCGCCAGCAGCCAAGGCCGCGCGGTGGGTTCCGGGGAGCTGTTTTTT,CASSQGRAVGSGELFF
TRBJ1-5,TRBV6-6,few,NA,TGTGCCAGCAGCCCGGGGTGGGGGGGAGTTAGCAATCAGCCCCAGCATTTT,CASSPGWGGVSNQPQHF
TRBJ2-5,TRBV11-2,few,NA,TGTGCCAGCAGCTCCTACAGGGAAGAGACCCAGTACTTC,CASSSYREETQYF
TRBJ2-4,TRBV4-1,NA,TRBD2,TGCGCCAGCAGTGCTGGGACTAACAAAAACATTCAGTACTTC,CASSAGTNKNIQYF
TRBJ1-6,TRBV2,NA,TRBD1,TGTGCCAGCAGTCCGGACAGGGGCGGATCACCCCTCCACTTT,CASSPDRGGSPLHF
TRBJ1-5,TRBV7-2,NA,NA,TGTGCCAGCAGCTTAGTTCCTAGCAATCAGCCCCAGCATTTT,CASSLVPSNQPQHF
TRBJ2-1,TRBV7-4,few,TRBD2,TGTGCCAGCAGCCACCTCTCCGGCGGGGGGGCCGATGAGCAGTTCTTC,CASSHLSGGGADEQFF
TRBJ2-3,TRBV5-5,NA,NA,TGTGCCAGCAGCTTGGGTTGGGGCGCGACAGATACGCAGTATTTT,CASSLGWGATDTQYF
TRBJ1-2,TRBV12-3/TRBV12-4,few,NA,TGTGCCAGCAGTCGTGGGGGCAGAACTAACTATGGCTACACCTTC,CASSRGGRTNYGYTF
TRBJ1-4,TRBV7-2,few,NA,TGTGCCAGCGCCCCCGGATCGGAAAAACTGTTTTTT,CASAPGSEKLFF
TRBJ2-1,TRBV6-2/TRBV6-3,NA,TRBD1,TGTGCCAGCAGTCAGACAGGGAGCTCCTACAATGAGCAGTTCTTC,CASSQTGSSYNEQFF
TRBJ2-3,TRBV6-5,once,TRBD2,TGTGCCAGCAGGCCCGCGGGGGGGCCAGATACGCAGTATTTT,CASRPAGGPDTQYF
TRBJ2-1,TRBV5-1,few,TRBD2,TGCGCCAGCAGCACGTTTGGGAGCGGGGGGTACAATGAGCAGTTCTTC,CASSTFGSGGYNEQFF
TRBJ2-1,TRBV27,many,TRBD2,TGTGCCAGCAGTGCCCTGACTAGCGGGGTCTACAATGAGCAGTTCTTC,CASSALTSGVYNEQFF
TRBJ2-3,TRBV9,NA,TRBD2,TGTGCCAGCAGCGGTAGCGGGGGGGTCACAGATACGCAGTATTTT,CASSGSGGVTDTQYF
TRBJ2-5,TRBV3-1,few,NA,TGTGCCAGCAGCCCCTCTGTGGCGGCAGACCAAGAGACCCAGTACTTC,CASSPSVAADQETQYF
TRBJ2-7,TRBV12-3/TRBV12-4,NA,NA,TGTGCCAGCAGACCTTCGACGGGACTCTACGAGCAGTACTTC,CASRPSTGLYEQYF
TRBJ2-2,TRBV4-3,few,NA,TGCGCCAGCAGCCTCCTCGGGGGGCGTGACACCGGGGAGCTGTTTTTT,CASSLLGGRDTGELFF
TRBJ2-4,TRBV27,few,NA,TGTGCCAGCAGTTTATCCGCGAAAGGAAACATTCAGTACTTC,CASSLSAKGNIQYF
TRBJ2-5,TRBV12-3/TRBV12-4,NA,TRBD2,TGTGCCAGCAGTTTAGCGATAAGACTAGCGGGGGGAGAGACCCAGTACTTC,CASSLAIRLAGGETQYF
TRBJ2-4,TRBV7-2,NA,NA,TGTGCCAGCAGCTTTGGCGGGCAGGGCGGCATTCAGTACTTC,CASSFGGQGGIQYF
TRBJ1-1,TRBV6-1,few,TRBD1,TGTGCCAGCATTACGGACAGGGTCTGGCAGAACACTGAAGCTTTCTTT,CASITDRVWQNTEAFF
TRBJ2-3,TRBV19,NA,TRBD1,TGTGCCAGTAGGGGACAGGGAGGCACAGATACGCAGTATTTT,CASRGQGGTDTQYF
TRBJ2-5,TRBV20-1,many,TRBD2,TGCAGTGCTAGCGATTTTTCGCGGGGGGGAGAGACCCAGTACTTC,CSASDFSRGGETQYF
TRBJ2-2,TRBV7-2,few,NA,TGTGCCAGCAGCTTATATTTAGTTGGGACCGGGGAGCTGTTTTTT,CASSLYLVGTGELFF
TRBJ2-7,TRBV20-1,NA,NA,TGCAGTGCGTGGGTAGGGGGCGCGGGGGAGCAGTACTTC,CSAWVGGAGEQYF
TRBJ2-1,TRBV11-2,NA,NA,TGTGCCAGCAGCACCCGAGCTAGCAGCTCCTACAATGAGCAGTTCTTC,CASSTRASSSYNEQFF
TRBJ2-3,TRBV10-3,few,NA,TGTGCCATCAGTGAGTCGAGAAATCCCACAGATACGCAGTATTTT,CAISESRNPTDTQYF